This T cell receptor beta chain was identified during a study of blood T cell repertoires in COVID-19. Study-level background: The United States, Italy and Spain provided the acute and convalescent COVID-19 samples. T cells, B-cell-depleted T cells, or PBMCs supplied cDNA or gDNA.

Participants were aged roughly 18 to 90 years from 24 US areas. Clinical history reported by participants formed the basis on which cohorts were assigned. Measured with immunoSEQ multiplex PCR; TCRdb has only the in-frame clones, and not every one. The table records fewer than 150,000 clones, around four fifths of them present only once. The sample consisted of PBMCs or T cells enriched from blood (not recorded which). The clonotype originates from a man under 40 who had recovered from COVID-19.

The CDR3 protein is CASSLEPGTDTQYF. In DNA form, the CDR3 reads TGCGCCAGCAGCTTGGAACCGGGTACAGATACGCAGTATTTT. V usage is TRBV5-1 and J usage is TRBJ2-3; D not resolved. This CDR3 has 14 amino acids. The V end was cut by 0 bases, the J end by 3 bases, with 8 bases between. Germline V gene lookup returns CDR1 SGHRS and CDR2 YFSETQ.